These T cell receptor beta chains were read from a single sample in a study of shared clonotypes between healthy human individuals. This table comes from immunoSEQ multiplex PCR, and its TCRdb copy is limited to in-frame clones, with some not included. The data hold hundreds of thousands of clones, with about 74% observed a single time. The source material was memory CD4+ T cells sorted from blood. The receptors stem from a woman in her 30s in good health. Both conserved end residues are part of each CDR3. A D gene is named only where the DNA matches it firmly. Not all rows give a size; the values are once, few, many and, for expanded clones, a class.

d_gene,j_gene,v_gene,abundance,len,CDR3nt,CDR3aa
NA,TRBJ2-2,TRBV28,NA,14,TGTGCCATCCCGGACGGGAAAAGGACCGGGGAGCTGTTTTTT,CAIPDGKRTGELFF
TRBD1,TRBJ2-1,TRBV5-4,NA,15,TGTGCCAGCAGCCTGGACAGGGGGCGCTACAATGAGCAGTTCTTC,CASSLDRGRYNEQFF
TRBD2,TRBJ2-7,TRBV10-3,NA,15,TGTGCCATCAGTGGGGGAGGGGCGGGAGGCAACGAGCAGTACTTC,CAISGGGAGGNEQYF
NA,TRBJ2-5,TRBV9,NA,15,TGTGCCAGCAGCAAGTGGGACGGGCCCCAGTTGGAGCAGTACTTC,CASSKWDGPQLEQYF
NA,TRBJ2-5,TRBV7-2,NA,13,TGTGCCAGCAGCTTGGGACAAGGGGAGACCCAGTACTTC,CASSLGQGETQYF
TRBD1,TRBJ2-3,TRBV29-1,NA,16,TGCAGCGTTGAAGAGGGGACAGGGCCCCGTCCAGATACGCAGTATTTT,CSVEEGTGPRPDTQYF
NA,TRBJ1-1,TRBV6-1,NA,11,TGTGCCAGCAGTGAGGGGCGGGGCGCTTTCTTT,CASSEGRGAFF
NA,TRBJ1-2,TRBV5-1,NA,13,TGCGCCAGCCAACTTGGGGAGAACTATGGCTACACCTTC,CASQLGENYGYTF
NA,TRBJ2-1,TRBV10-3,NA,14,TGTGCCATCAGGGACGAGGGCTCCTACAATGAGCAGTTCTTC,CAIRDEGSYNEQFF
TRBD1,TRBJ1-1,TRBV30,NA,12,TGTGCCCTCAGGGGGGCCGGGATTCAAGCTTTCTTT,CALRGAGIQAFF
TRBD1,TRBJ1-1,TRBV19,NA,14,TGTGCCAGTAGTACGGGACAGGGGACCACTGAAGCTTTCTTT,CASSTGQGTTEAFF
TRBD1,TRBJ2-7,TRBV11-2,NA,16,TGTGCCAGCAGCCCTTTGGGACAGGGGCGTTACTACGAGCAGTACTTC,CASSPLGQGRYYEQYF
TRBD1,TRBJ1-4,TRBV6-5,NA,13,TGTGCCAGCACGGACAGGCGAGATGAAAAACTGTTTTTT,CASTDRRDEKLFF
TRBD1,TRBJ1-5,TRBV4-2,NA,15,TGTGCCAGCAGCCAGGAAAGGGACAGTATTCAGCCCCAGCATTTT,CASSQERDSIQPQHF
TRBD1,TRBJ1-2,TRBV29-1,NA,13,TGCAGCGTTAGACCGGGACAGGGCGATGGCTACACCTTC,CSVRPGQGDGYTF
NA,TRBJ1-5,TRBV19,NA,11,TGTGCCAGTAGTCACGGGACGGGGCAGCATTTT,CASSHGTGQHF
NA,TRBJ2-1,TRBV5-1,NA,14,TGCGCCAGCAGCAGGCTCCCTGTTTACAATGAGCAGTTCTTC,CASSRLPVYNEQFF
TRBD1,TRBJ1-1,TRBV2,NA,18,TGTGCCAGCCGGACAGGGGGCGCAAGGGCAAGCATGAACACTGAAGCTTTCTTT,CASRTGGARASMNTEAFF
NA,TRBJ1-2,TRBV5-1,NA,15,TGCGCCAGCAGCCCCGAGACCACAGTGATCGTCGGCTACACCTTC,CASSPETTVIVGYTF
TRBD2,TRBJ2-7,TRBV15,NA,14,TGTGCCACCAGATTGGAGGGACTAGCCTACGAGCAGTACTTC,CATRLEGLAYEQYF
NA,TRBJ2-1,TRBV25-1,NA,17,TGTGCCAGCAGTGAATCGGCCGCCTCAGGTGTGTACAATGAGCAGTTCTTC,CASSESAASGVYNEQFF
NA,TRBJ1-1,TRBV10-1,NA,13,TGCGCCAGCAGTGAGCAGCGGAACACTGAAGCTTTCTTT,CASSEQRNTEAFF
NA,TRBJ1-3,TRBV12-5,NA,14,TGTGCTAGTGGTTCGGGAAACTCTGGAAACACCATATATTTT,CASGSGNSGNTIYF
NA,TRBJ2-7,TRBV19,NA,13,TGTGCCAGTAGTATGATTAACTCCTACGAGCAGTACTTC,CASSMINSYEQYF
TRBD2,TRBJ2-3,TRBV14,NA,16,TGTGCCAGCAGCCAAGTTCTCGGGAGGGGTACAGATACGCAGTATTTT,CASSQVLGRGTDTQYF
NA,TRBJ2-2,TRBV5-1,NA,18,TGCGCCAGCAGCTGGACCACCCAAGGGGGTTCGAACACCGGGGAGCTGTTTTTT,CASSWTTQGGSNTGELFF
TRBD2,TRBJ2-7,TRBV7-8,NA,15,TGTGCCAGCAGCATGACTAGCGGGACGTCCTACGAGCAGTACTTC,CASSMTSGTSYEQYF
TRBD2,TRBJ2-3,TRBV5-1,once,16,TGCGCCAGCAGCTTGGGACTAGCGGACTTCACAGATACGCAGTATTTT,CASSLGLADFTDTQYF
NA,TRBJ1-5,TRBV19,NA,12,TGTGCCAGTAGGGGGAGCAATCAGCCCCAGCATTTT,CASRGSNQPQHF
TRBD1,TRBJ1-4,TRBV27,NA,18,TGTGCCAGCAGTTCCCTCGGGACAGGGCGTGCAACTAATGAAAAACTGTTTTTT,CASSSLGTGRATNEKLFF
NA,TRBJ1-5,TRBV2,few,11,TGTGCCAGCAGCGTATTAGGGCCCCAGCATTTT,CASSVLGPQHF
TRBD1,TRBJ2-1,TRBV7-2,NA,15,TGTGCCAGCAGCCTAGCAGGACAGGGCTACAATGAGCAGTTCTTC,CASSLAGQGYNEQFF
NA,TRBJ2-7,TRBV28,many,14,TGTGCCAGCAGTTCCGTGACCCCCACCTACGAGCAGTACTTC,CASSSVTPTYEQYF
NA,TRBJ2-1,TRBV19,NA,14,TGTGCCAGTATGATAACGGGAATTTCGAATGAGCAGTTCTTC,CASMITGISNEQFF
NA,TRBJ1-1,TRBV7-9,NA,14,TGTGCCAGCAGCTTAATGAGGGCAGACACTGAAGCTTTCTTT,CASSLMRADTEAFF
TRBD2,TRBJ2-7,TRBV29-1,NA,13,TGCAGCGTGGACGGACTAGCGGGAGAAGAGCAGTACTTC,CSVDGLAGEEQYF
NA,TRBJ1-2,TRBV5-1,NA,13,TGCGCCAGCAGTCCAGGGTTAAGCTATGGCTACACCTTC,CASSPGLSYGYTF
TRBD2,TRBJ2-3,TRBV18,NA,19,TGTGCCAGCTCATCACTACAGAGTACTAGCGGGAGGAACACAGATACGCAGTATTTT,CASSSLQSTSGRNTDTQYF
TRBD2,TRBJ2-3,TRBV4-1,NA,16,TGCGCCAGCAGCCAAGGTCAGCGGGAATTGGGAGATACGCAGTATTTT,CASSQGQRELGDTQYF
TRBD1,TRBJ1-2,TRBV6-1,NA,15,TGTGCCAGCAGTGAAGGGACAGGGGCCGGCTATGGCTACACCTTC,CASSEGTGAGYGYTF
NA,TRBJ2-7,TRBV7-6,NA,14,TGTGCCAGCAGCCCGCGGGGCAGTTCCTACGAGCAGTACTTC,CASSPRGSSYEQYF
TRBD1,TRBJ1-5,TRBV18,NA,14,TGTGCCAGCTCACGACAGGGATTAGGTCAGCCCCAGCATTTT,CASSRQGLGQPQHF
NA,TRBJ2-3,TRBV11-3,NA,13,TGTGCCAGCAGCTTAGAGACACAAGAGACGCAGTATTTT,CASSLETQETQYF
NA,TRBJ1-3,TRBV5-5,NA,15,TGTGCCAGCAGCTTGGCGGGGGCGCGTGGAAACACCATATATTTT,CASSLAGARGNTIYF
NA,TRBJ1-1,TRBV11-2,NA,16,TGTGCCAGCAGCTTAGGTAGGCGGTCTGTGAACACTGAAGCTTTCTTT,CASSLGRRSVNTEAFF
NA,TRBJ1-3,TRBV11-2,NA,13,TGTGCCAGCAGCTTAGATCTAAGAAACACCATATATTTT,CASSLDLRNTIYF
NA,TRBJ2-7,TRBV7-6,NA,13,TGTGCCAGCAGCTGGGCGGGTTCCTACGAGCAGTACTTC,CASSWAGSYEQYF
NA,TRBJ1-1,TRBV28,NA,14,TGTGCCAGCAGTCCAAGGGGGATGGGGACTGAAGCTTTCTTT,CASSPRGMGTEAFF
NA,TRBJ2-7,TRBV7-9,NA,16,TGTGCCAGCAGCCCAGCCTCGGGCAACCTTGTCCACGAGCAGTACTTC,CASSPASGNLVHEQYF
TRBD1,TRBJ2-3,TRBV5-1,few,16,TGCGCCAGCAGTCGAAACCGGGACAGGGACACAGATACGCAGTATTTT,CASSRNRDRDTDTQYF
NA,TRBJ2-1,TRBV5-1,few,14,TGCGCCAGCAGCTTGGGCGTGGAATACAATGAGCAGTTCTTC,CASSLGVEYNEQFF